The rows below give T cell receptor beta chains drawn from one sample of a study of blood T cell repertoires in COVID-19. Method: immunoSEQ multiplex PCR; TCRdb's copy keeps in-frame clones and lacks some. The profile shows about 170,000 clones, roughly nine tenths of them singletons. Sequencing input: peripheral blood. The receptors derive from an elderly woman in a cohort sampled during active or convalescent COVID-19. The CDR3 runs from the conserved cysteine through the conserved F or W. The D gene is left open where the match is weak. Expanded clones are given a class, and other clones once, few, many or no size at all.

TRBJ2-1	TRBV20-1	NA	11	NA	CSARLGNEQFF	TGCAGTGCTAGACTCGGCAATGAGCAGTTCTTC
TRBJ1-1	TRBV5-8	NA	17	TRBD1	CASSFNKRTGGGTEAFF	TGTGCCAGCAGCTTCAATAAGCGAACAGGGGGCGGAACTGAAGCTTTCTTT
TRBJ1-2	TRBV6-5	NA	13	NA	CASSPRLLIRYTF	TGTGCCAGCAGCCCGAGACTCCTCATTCGCTACACCTTC
TRBJ1-1	TRBV28	NA	14	TRBD1	CASSLGQRNTEAFF	TGTGCCAGCAGTTTGGGACAGCGGAACACTGAAGCTTTCTTT
TRBJ2-5	TRBV9	NA	15	TRBD2	CASSVVSGRAETQYF	TGTGCCAGCAGCGTAGTTAGCGGGAGGGCTGAGACCCAGTACTTC
TRBJ1-2	TRBV2	NA	14	NA	CASSEGRVAYGYTF	TGTGCCAGCAGTGAGGGCAGGGTGGCCTATGGCTACACCTTC
TRBJ1-2	TRBV19	once	12	TRBD1	CASSTGQGGYTF	TGTGCCAGTAGTACGGGACAGGGTGGCTACACCTTC
TRBJ2-2	TRBV4-1	NA	16	NA	CASSYTGTQNTGELFF	TGCGCCAGCAGCTATACAGGTACCCAGAACACCGGGGAGCTGTTTTTT
TRBJ2-4	TRBV19	once	14	TRBD1	CASGDSLAKNIQYF	TGTGCCAGTGGGGACAGTCTAGCCAAAAACATTCAGTACTTC
TRBJ2-6	TRBV24-1	NA	18	TRBD1	CATSGSGTVRAGANVLTF	TGTGCCACCAGTGGTTCCGGGACAGTCAGAGCTGGGGCCAACGTCCTGACTTTC
TRBJ2-7	TRBV5-1	NA	14	TRBD2	CASSPGLAGDEQYF	TGCGCCAGCAGCCCGGGACTAGCGGGGGACGAGCAGTACTTC
TRBJ2-5	TRBV4-3	NA	17	NA	CASSQDVGDRLGRAQYF	TGCGCCAGCAGCCAAGATGTTGGAGACAGGTTGGGGCGGGCCCAGTACTTC
TRBJ2-3	TRBV7-2	NA	15	NA	CASSLDRGGTDTQYF	TGTGCCAGCAGCTTAGATAGGGGGGGAACAGATACGCAGTATTTT
TRBJ2-1	TRBV5-1	few	16	TRBD2	CASSDTVTSGADEQFF	TGCGCCAGCAGCGATACCGTGACTAGCGGGGCGGATGAGCAGTTCTTC
TRBJ2-5	TRBV5-1	NA	13	NA	CASSLRQLETQYF	TGCGCCAGCAGCTTGAGACAGCTTGAGACCCAGTACTTC
TRBJ1-4	TRBV4-1	medium-sized	15	NA	CASHDRSATNEKLFF	TGCGCCAGTCACGACCGGAGTGCAACTAATGAAAAACTGTTTTTT
TRBJ1-1	TRBV5-4	NA	16	TRBD1	CASSVMTGNMNTEAFF	TGTGCCAGCAGCGTGATGACAGGGAACATGAACACTGAAGCTTTCTTT
TRBJ1-4	TRBV5-1	NA	12	NA	CASSLDSEKLFF	TGCGCCAGCAGCTTGGATAGCGAAAAACTGTTTTTT
TRBJ2-5	TRBV29-1	NA	13	NA	CSVRTGVGETQYF	TGCAGCGTTCGAACGGGGGTTGGGGAGACCCAGTACTTC
TRBJ1-2	TRBV7-2	NA	14	TRBD1	CASSTGQGYYGYTF	TGTGCCAGCAGCACGGGACAGGGGTACTATGGCTACACCTTC
TRBJ1-4	TRBV28	NA	16	NA	CASRLRQSTTNEKLFF	TGTGCCAGCAGATTAAGACAGAGCACAACTAATGAAAAACTGTTTTTT
TRBJ2-1	TRBV9	few	18	TRBD2	CASSGGLAGGQSYNEQFF	TGTGCCAGCAGCGGGGGACTAGCGGGAGGCCAATCCTACAATGAGCAGTTCTTC
TRBJ1-3	TRBV11-2	NA	17	TRBD1	CASSFLRGGFSGNTIYF	TGTGCCAGCAGCTTTCTGAGAGGGGGCTTTTCTGGAAACACCATATATTTT
TRBJ2-1	TRBV6-4	NA	14	NA	CASRRQAISNEQFF	TGTGCCAGCAGGAGACAGGCTATTTCTAATGAGCAGTTCTTC
TRBJ1-5	TRBV14	NA	13	TRBD1	CASSGTVNQPQHF	TGTGCCAGCAGCGGGACAGTTAATCAGCCCCAGCATTTT
TRBJ1-2	TRBV7-9	NA	14	TRBD1	CASRPTGGAGGYTF	TGTGCCAGCAGGCCTACAGGGGGCGCGGGAGGCTACACCTTC
TRBJ2-2	TRBV6-1	once	15	NA	CASSEIGSRAGELFF	TGTGCCAGCAGTGAAATAGGGAGTCGGGCCGGGGAGCTGTTTTTT
TRBJ1-5	TRBV18	NA	16	TRBD1	CASSQVTGVSNQPQHF	TGTGCCAGCTCACAAGTGACAGGGGTGAGCAATCAGCCCCAGCATTTT
TRBJ1-3	TRBV9	NA	16	NA	CASSVGAARSGNTIYF	TGTGCCAGCAGCGTAGGGGCAGCCCGCTCTGGAAACACCATATATTTT
TRBJ1-1	TRBV3-1/TRBV3-2	NA	12	NA	CASSPGILGAFF	TGTGCCAGCAGCCCCGGTATACTAGGGGCTTTCTTT
TRBJ1-1	TRBV6-5	NA	15	NA	CASSPVGGRSTEAFF	TGTGCCAGCAGCCCAGTGGGGGGAAGGAGTACTGAAGCTTTCTTT
TRBJ1-5	TRBV19	NA	17	NA	CASSTPTGWLGNQPQHF	TGTGCCAGTAGTACCCCGACAGGTTGGCTTGGCAATCAGCCCCAGCATTTT
TRBJ1-1	TRBV30	NA	14	NA	CAWTHGGANTEAFF	TGTGCCTGGACCCATGGGGGGGCTAACACTGAAGCTTTCTTT
TRBJ1-2	TRBV3-1/TRBV3-2	NA	13	NA	CASSLQGNYGYTF	TGTGCCAGCAGCCTACAGGGTAACTATGGCTACACCTTC
TRBJ1-1	TRBV12-5	NA	16	NA	CASGSIPRGGLTEAFF	TGTGCTAGTGGCTCAATCCCCCGGGGGGGCCTCACTGAAGCTTTCTTT
TRBJ2-6	TRBV5-1	few	14	NA	CASSRSSGANVLTF	TGCGCCAGCAGCAGGAGCTCTGGGGCCAACGTCCTGACTTTC